A selection of T cell receptor beta chains follows, all from one sample in a study of CD4+ T cells in melanoma. TCRdb's table, derived via immunoSEQ multiplex PCR, lists solely in-frame clones and lacks some. The sample holds over 100,000 clones, about 90% seen once. The sample consisted of peripheral blood. The source is a human donor with melanoma. Each CDR3 is given with its conserved first and last residue. D genes are given only for firm matches. Expanded clones get a size class; other rows say once, few or many, or leave the size out.

clone size,CDR3 length,J gene,V gene,D gene,CDR3 protein,CDR3 DNA
.,15,TRBJ2-1,TRBV6-5,.,CASSYSSGVADEQFF,TGTGCCAGCAGTTACTCGTCGGGGGTGGCGGATGAGCAGTTCTTC
.,13,TRBJ1-1,TRBV5-5,.,CASIWQGSTEAFF,TGTGCCAGCATCTGGCAGGGTAGCACTGAAGCTTTCTTT
.,14,TRBJ2-5,TRBV5-3,TRBD2,CARTRGVGWETQYF,TGTGCCAGAACCCGGGGGGTAGGATGGGAGACCCAGTACTTC
.,16,TRBJ2-3,TRBV5-4,TRBD2,CASSSKTSGATDTQYF,TGTGCCAGCAGCTCGAAGACTAGCGGGGCCACAGATACGCAGTATTTT
once,14,TRBJ2-3,TRBV12-5,.,CASGLGEGTDTQYF,TGTGCTAGTGGTTTGGGAGAGGGGACAGATACGCAGTATTTT
.,12,TRBJ2-5,TRBV7-9,.,CASSKPRETQYF,TGTGCCAGCAGCAAGCCCAGAGAGACCCAGTACTTC
.,22,TRBJ1-5,TRBV4-1,TRBD1,CASSQVRVDREYSLYSNQPQHF,TGCGCCAGCAGCCAAGTTAGGGTAGACAGGGAATACTCCCTTTATAGCAATCAGCCCCAGCATTTT
.,15,TRBJ2-7,TRBV6-1,.,CASSEDLRGGREQYF,TGTGCCAGCAGTGAAGACCTTCGCGGGGGCCGGGAGCAGTACTTC
.,17,TRBJ2-2,TRBV7-9,TRBD2,CASSLGSTSGKAGELFF,TGTGCCAGCAGCTTAGGTTCGACTAGCGGGAAGGCCGGGGAGCTGTTTTTT
.,16,TRBJ2-2,TRBV9,.,CASSVGGGGGTGELFF,TGTGCCAGCAGCGTAGGAGGAGGGGGAGGCACCGGGGAGCTGTTTTTT
.,14,TRBJ2-3,TRBV19,TRBD2,CASKPTSGRDTQYF,TGTGCCAGTAAACCGACTAGCGGGAGAGATACGCAGTATTTT
.,14,TRBJ1-1,TRBV27,.,CASSPRAGWGEAFF,TGTGCCAGCAGTCCCCGGGCAGGGTGGGGTGAAGCTTTCTTT
.,15,TRBJ1-1,TRBV28,.,CASSLYSGENTEAFF,TGTGCCAGCAGTTTGTACTCGGGGGAAAACACTGAAGCTTTCTTT
.,14,TRBJ1-2,TRBV2,.,CATLSGTANYGYTF,TGTGCCACGCTGTCCGGGACGGCGAACTATGGCTACACCTTC
.,15,TRBJ2-6,TRBV6-5,TRBD1,CASTPGGSGANVLTF,TGTGCCAGCACCCCAGGGGGTTCGGGGGCCAACGTCCTGACTTTC
.,17,TRBJ2-3,TRBV7-6,.,CASSLAESGLSTDTQYF,TGTGCCAGCAGCTTAGCGGAGTCTGGGCTTAGCACAGATACGCAGTATTTT
.,16,TRBJ2-1,TRBV28,TRBD1,CASSRSTGGTYNEQFF,TGTGCCAGCAGTCGGTCAACAGGGGGAACTTACAATGAGCAGTTCTTC
.,14,TRBJ2-1,TRBV5-1,.,CASSLEVRGDEQFF,TGCGCCAGCAGCTTGGAGGTCAGGGGAGATGAGCAGTTCTTC
.,18,TRBJ2-6,TRBV15,.,CATSSKAALRTGANVLTF,TGTGCCACCAGCAGTAAGGCGGCCCTCCGAACTGGGGCCAACGTCCTGACTTTC
.,15,TRBJ1-4,TRBV30,.,CAWSGTPATNEKLFF,TGTGCCTGGAGTGGCACACCCGCCACTAATGAAAAACTGTTTTTT
.,14,TRBJ2-7,TRBV5-1,.,CASSQTVGSYEQYF,TGCGCCAGCAGCCAGACAGTTGGCTCCTACGAGCAGTACTTC
.,16,TRBJ2-2,TRBV5-1,.,CASSLVGLGNTGELFF,TGCGCCAGCAGCTTGGTAGGGCTGGGAAACACCGGGGAGCTGTTTTTT
.,16,TRBJ2-5,TRBV15,.,CATSRDLAVKGETQYF,TGTGCCACCAGCAGAGATCTGGCGGTAAAGGGAGAGACCCAGTACTTC
.,16,TRBJ1-3,TRBV4-2,.,CASSQPLQGSGNTIYF,TGTGCCAGCAGCCAACCCCTACAGGGCTCTGGAAACACCATATATTTT
.,16,TRBJ2-1,TRBV29-1,TRBD2,CSVEGLPSSSYNEQFF,TGCAGCGTTGAGGGACTACCATCGAGCTCCTACAATGAGCAGTTCTTC
.,16,TRBJ2-2,TRBV28,.,CASTPPTGLDTGELFF,TGTGCCAGCACGCCCCCCACAGGGCTGGACACCGGGGAGCTGTTTTTT
.,14,TRBJ1-2,TRBV12-5,.,CASGLTRTGSGYTF,TGTGCTAGTGGTTTGACACGGACGGGGAGCGGCTACACCTTC
.,15,TRBJ2-7,TRBV18,TRBD1,CASSLPGTGVYEQYF,TGTGCCAGCTCACTACCCGGGACAGGGGTCTACGAGCAGTACTTC
.,11,TRBJ2-7,TRBV6-5,.,CASRVGYEQYF,TGTGCCAGCAGGGTGGGGTACGAGCAGTACTTC
.,15,TRBJ1-2,TRBV11-2,TRBD1,CASSLAGTGGFGYTF,TGTGCCAGCAGCTTAGCCGGGACAGGGGGCTTTGGCTACACCTTC
.,15,TRBJ2-2,TRBV9,TRBD1,CASRQQGANTGELFF,TGTGCCAGCAGACAACAGGGGGCTAACACCGGGGAGCTGTTTTTT
.,16,TRBJ2-7,TRBV5-4,TRBD1,CASSTSVRTGHYEQYF,TGTGCCAGCAGCACGTCTGTCCGGACAGGACACTACGAGCAGTACTTC
.,13,TRBJ2-7,TRBV7-9,.,CASSLQPDYEQYF,TGTGCCAGCAGCTTACAACCAGACTACGAGCAGTACTTC
once,14,TRBJ2-7,TRBV4-1,.,CASSQGLYPYEQYF,TGCGCCAGCAGCCAAGGGCTTTACCCCTACGAGCAGTACTTC
.,16,TRBJ1-4,TRBV5-4,TRBD1,CASSSRQGALGEKLFF,TGTGCCAGCAGCTCCCGACAGGGGGCTCTCGGTGAAAAACTGTTTTTT
once,13,TRBJ2-1,TRBV5-8,TRBD2,CASSSSGYNEQFF,TGTGCCAGCAGCTCTAGCGGTTACAATGAGCAGTTCTTC
.,13,TRBJ2-2,TRBV5-5,.,CASSLFYTGELFF,TGTGCCAGCAGCTTATTCTACACCGGGGAGCTGTTTTTT
.,14,TRBJ2-7,TRBV5-6,.,CASSGDSLSYEQYF,TGTGCCAGCAGCGGGGACTCCCTCTCCTACGAGCAGTACTTC
.,12,TRBJ1-2,TRBV7-9,.,CAYTDGSYGYTF,TGTGCCTATACGGACGGGAGCTATGGCTACACCTTC
.,13,TRBJ2-1,TRBV4-1,.,CASSPTERLQQFF,TGCGCCAGCAGCCCGACCGAAAGACTCCAGCAGTTCTTC
.,18,TRBJ2-2,TRBV4-1,TRBD2,CASSQVAVASGSTGELFF,TGCGCCAGCAGCCAAGTGGCGGTGGCTAGCGGGAGCACCGGGGAGCTGTTTTTT
once,15,TRBJ2-1,TRBV29-1,TRBD2,CSVNSGGAYWNEQFF,TGCAGCGTTAATAGCGGGGGGGCCTATTGGAATGAGCAGTTCTTC
.,16,TRBJ2-7,TRBV7-8,.,CASTDIGPPRSYEQYF,TGTGCCAGCACCGATATTGGGCCGCCTCGCTCCTACGAGCAGTACTTC
.,17,TRBJ2-1,TRBV4-3,TRBD2,CASSQDPGGSSYNEQFF,TGCGCCAGCAGCCAAGATCCTGGCGGGAGCTCCTACAATGAGCAGTTCTTC
few,14,TRBJ2-7,TRBV5-1,TRBD1,CASSLGTGGYEQYF,TGCGCCAGCAGCTTGGGAACAGGGGGCTACGAGCAGTACTTC
.,16,TRBJ2-1,TRBV5-1,TRBD2,CASSLATGLADNEQFF,TGCGCCAGCAGCTTGGCCACGGGACTAGCAGACAATGAGCAGTTCTTC
.,17,TRBJ2-2,TRBV7-6,TRBD1,CASSPTGGTASTGELFF,TGTGCCAGCAGCCCAACAGGGGGCACAGCGAGCACCGGGGAGCTGTTTTTT
.,17,TRBJ1-5,TRBV28,.,CASSSQEWEYSNQPQHF,TGTGCCAGCAGTTCCCAAGAATGGGAGTATAGCAATCAGCCCCAGCATTTT
.,14,TRBJ2-1,TRBV25-1,.,CASSEESSYNEQFF,TGTGCCAGCAGTGAAGAGAGCTCCTACAATGAGCAGTTCTTC
.,15,TRBJ2-7,TRBV5-1,.,CASSVTGPETYEQYF,TGCGCCAGCAGCGTGACAGGACCGGAAACCTACGAGCAGTACTTC